This entry lists 19 T cell receptor beta chains sequenced from one sample in a study of blood T cell repertoires in COVID-19. Produced via immunoSEQ multiplex PCR; TCRdb's table is partial and in-frame only. The table shows about 44,000 clones, with roughly 87% occurring only once. Material for sequencing was peripheral blood. These TCRs come from a woman over 75 in a cohort sampled during active or convalescent COVID-19.

The V gene is TRBV7-6, the J gene TRBJ2-7; 7 bases are a match to TRBD1. The germline CDR1 and CDR2 sequences are SGHVS and FNYEAQ. This CDR3 comprises 16 residues. The trim removed 5 bases at V and 0 bases at J, leaving 10 bases unmatched. The CDR3 protein is CASSLRGSRDSYEQYF. CDR3 bases: TGTGCCAGCAGCCTCAGGGGGTCGAGGGACTCCTACGAGCAGTACTTC.

V is TRBV29-1 and J is TRBJ2-7; 10 bases are a match to TRBD1. V trimming: 5 bases; J trimming: 0 bases; junction bases outside the gene matches: 1. Germline V gene data show CDR1 as SQVTM and CDR2 as ANQGSEA. This CDR3 is 13 amino acids long. For the CDR3, the DNA is TGCAGCGTTCGACAGGGGGCCTCCTACGAGCAGTACTTC. Translating gives CSVRQGASYEQYF.

This chain uses TRBV7-5 with TRBJ1-4. TRBV7-5 is a documented pseudogene. The CDR3 is made up of 13 amino acids. The CDR3 spells CARSPDSGLYLFF. As DNA, the CDR3 is TGTGCCAGAAGCCCAGATTCGGGACTATATCTGTTTTTT.

The J gene is TRBJ1-1, the V gene TRBV5-1, with 8 bases aligning to TRBD1. Germline-derived CDR1 and CDR2 are SGHRS and YFSETQ. V shed 3 bases and J 5 bases; nucleotides not matched to a gene: 6. The CDR3 totals 14 residues. CDR3 amino acids: CASSWQGAGTEAFF. CDR3 nucleotide sequence: TGCGCCAGCAGCTGGCAGGGGGCGGGTACTGAAGCTTTCTTT.

The V call is TRBV10-1, the J call TRBJ1-1; D is ambiguous. Germline CDR1 and CDR2: WNHNN and SYGVQD (reference sequence). Trimming removed 6 bases from V and 8 bases from J, with 13 bases in between. The CDR3 loop spans 12 amino acids. The CDR3 region has the DNA TGCGCCAGCAGCCCCGGTTATCAAGAAGCTTTCTTT. Translating it yields CASSPGYQEAFF.

V usage is TRBV2 and J usage is TRBJ2-7, with 8 bases matching TRBD1. Germline V gene data show CDR1 as SNHLY and CDR2 as FYNNEI. This CDR3 has 18 residues. The V and J ends lost 2 bases and 3 bases, in that order; junction bases with no gene match: 15. The chain's CDR3 is CASSERGKGTGSFYEQYF. The CDR3, as DNA: TGTGCCAGCAGTGAAAGGGGGAAGGGGACAGGATCTTTCTACGAGCAGTACTTC.

The chain recombines TRBV5-6 with TRBJ2-5; TRBD1 matches at 11 bases. J was trimmed by 5 bases and V by 3 bases; bases with no gene match: 3. Germline V gene lookup returns CDR1 SGHDT and CDR2 YYEEEE. This CDR3 region has 14 residues. DNA for the CDR3: TGTGCCAGCAGCTCAGGACAGGGGGCTGAGACCCAGTACTTC. This codes for CASSSGQGAETQYF.

The chain carries TRBV2 and TRBJ1-5; possible D gene TRBD1, 6 bases. Trimming stripped 6 bases from V and 6 bases from J, with 12 bases between. Germline V lookup: CDR1 SNHLY, CDR2 FYNNEI. The CDR3 sequence is 13 residues long. The CDR3 region is CASRNRDGQPQHF. CDR3 DNA sequence: TGTGCCAGCAGGAACAGGGACGGTCAGCCCCAGCATTTT.

CDR3 region: CAISGDSELLNEQFF. Here the CDR3 DNA reads TGTGCCATCAGTGGGGACTCCGAGCTCCTCAATGAGCAGTTCTTC. This chain uses TRBV10-3 with TRBJ2-1; possibly TRBD2 for D (6 bases). The CDR3 has 15 amino acids. V lost 4 bases and J 6 bases, leaving 16 bases between the germline ends. Germline V lookup: CDR1 ENHRY, CDR2 SYGVKD.

V gene TRBV9 combines with J gene TRBJ1-4, with 12 bases lining up with TRBD1. The CDR3 contains 17 residues. Germline V gene data show CDR1 as SGDLS and CDR2 as YYNGEE. The V gene end was trimmed by 0 bases and the J gene end by 7 bases; junction bases not matched to a gene: 7. CDR3 residues: CASSVEAGTGGGEKLFF. For the CDR3, the DNA is TGTGCCAGCAGCGTAGAAGCCGGGACAGGGGGCGGTGAAAAACTGTTTTTT.

The table lists this clone with a few counts. The V and J genes are TRBV25-1 and TRBJ2-2, with 8 bases matching TRBD2. CDR3 length equals 15 residues. V lost 6 bases, J lost 0 bases, and 3 bases stayed unmatched. In germline, CDR1 is MGHDK, CDR2 SYGVNS. CDR3 DNA sequence: TGTGCCAGCAGAATTAGCGGGGCGAACACCGGGGAGCTGTTTTTT. This translates into CASRISGANTGELFF.

This chain links TRBV5-8 with TRBJ2-1, with TRBD2 matching over 8 bases. V lost 6 bases to trimming and J lost 2 bases; unmatched junction nucleotides: 7. This CDR3 has 15 residues. CDR1 is SGHTS and CDR2 is YDEGEE in the germline V gene. CDR3 nucleotides: TGTGCCAGCAAGTTCCGGGGGGGCCCCTACAATGAGCAGTTCTTC. It codes for CASKFRGGPYNEQFF.

The V gene is TRBV5-8, the J gene TRBJ1-2, with 9 positions matching TRBD1. The germline gives CDR1 SGHTS, CDR2 YDEGEE. The CDR3 runs 16 residues. Losses at the gene ends were 1 base for V and 4 bases for J; bases not matched to a gene: 8. The chain's CDR3 is CASSLSGQGLSYGYTF. The CDR3 DNA sequence: TGTGCCAGCAGCTTGAGCGGACAGGGGCTCAGCTATGGCTACACCTTC.

This clone showed up just once. The V call is TRBV11-2, the J call TRBJ2-7, with a possible D match to TRBD2 (6 bases). Germline values: CDR1 SGHAT, CDR2 FQNNGV. V lost 5 bases and J lost 9, with 23 bases in between. The CDR3 spans 15 residues. The CDR3 sequence: CASSRQYPSLEGQYF. CDR3 nucleotides: TGTGCCAGCAGCCGACAATATCCTTCCCTGGAGGGGCAGTACTTC.

The genes are TRBV10-3 and TRBJ2-1, with 14 nucleotides matching TRBD2. The J segment lost 9 bases and the V segment lost 6 bases, leaving 7 bases of the junction unmatched. Germline V gives CDR1 ENHRY, CDR2 SYGVKD. CDR3 length: 15 residues. CDR3 DNA: TGTGCCATCAGAAGACTAGCGGGAGGGCCCGGTGAGCAGTTCTTC. Translated, it gives CAIRRLAGGPGEQFF.

DNA of the CDR3: TGTGCCAGTAGTAGCCCCCTCAGGGGGCGCCTTGAAAAACTGTTTTTT. This codes for CASSSPLRGRLEKLFF. The rearrangement links TRBV19 to TRBJ1-4; 8 bases agree with TRBD1. The CDR3 covers 16 residues. V lost 4 bases, J lost 7 bases, and 11 bases stayed unmatched. CDR1 LNHDA and CDR2 SQIVND come from the germline V gene (reference sequence).

The chain couples TRBV6-4 to TRBJ2-3; 10 bases are shared with TRBD2. The V gene end was trimmed by 2 bases and the J gene end by 3 bases; junction bases not matched to a gene: 2. Germline assignment: CDR1 MRHNA and CDR2 SNTAGT. The CDR3 consists of 15 residues. CDR3 amino acids: CASSDGSGRTDTQYF. The DNA for the CDR3 is TGTGCCAGCAGTGACGGTAGCGGGAGGACAGATACGCAGTATTTT.

This chain uses TRBV6-5 with TRBJ1-3; D might be TRBD1 (5 bases). The V end was cut by 6 bases, the J end by 0 bases, with 12 bases between. This CDR3 has 15 residues. Per the germline V gene, CDR1 is MNHEY and CDR2 is SVGAGI. The CDR3 nucleotides read TGTGCCAGCAGACCACAGGCCAACTCTGGAAACACCATATATTTT. It yields the protein CASRPQANSGNTIYF.

The chain carries TRBV6-5 and TRBJ1-5; 7 bases align to TRBD1. After removal of 6 bases from V and 2 bases from J, the junction contained 7 bases not matched to a gene. This CDR3 comprises 15 residues. Germline values: CDR1 MNHEY, CDR2 SVGAGI. The CDR3 bases are TGTGCCAGCAGCGTTGACAGGGTTGGCAATCAGCCCCAGCATTTT. Its translation: CASSVDRVGNQPQHF.